In this sample, the clone carrying this TCR beta chain turned up many times. Its target is not known. PCR was performed using 60 Vbeta and 13 Jbeta primers. TCRdb keeps only in-frame clones here, not all; method: immunoSEQ multiplex PCR. The profile shows about 97,000 clones, roughly a tenth of them singletons. This entry comes from a study of cytomegalovirus exposure and HLA in healthy donors. Study-level findings and limits: In an earlier analysis, productive rearrangement rates for most beta V segments clustered near 87% or 30%. Later on, a genetic analysis was performed. It linked a missense variant in DCLRE1C with V- and J-gene trimming of TCR beta.

Germline V lookup: CDR1 SNHLY, CDR2 FYNNEI. This CDR3 contains 12 residues. Deletions cut 7 bases from V and 10 bases from J, with 11 bases between. The V and J genes are TRBV2 and TRBJ1-6; D is unresolved. This TCR was recovered from a man aged 45-60 years in good health and CMV-seropositive. The sequencing sample was made of PBMCs. The CDR3 DNA follows: TGTGCCAGCAACTCCCGGGTGTCACCCCTCCACTTT. Translated, it gives CASNSRVSPLHF.